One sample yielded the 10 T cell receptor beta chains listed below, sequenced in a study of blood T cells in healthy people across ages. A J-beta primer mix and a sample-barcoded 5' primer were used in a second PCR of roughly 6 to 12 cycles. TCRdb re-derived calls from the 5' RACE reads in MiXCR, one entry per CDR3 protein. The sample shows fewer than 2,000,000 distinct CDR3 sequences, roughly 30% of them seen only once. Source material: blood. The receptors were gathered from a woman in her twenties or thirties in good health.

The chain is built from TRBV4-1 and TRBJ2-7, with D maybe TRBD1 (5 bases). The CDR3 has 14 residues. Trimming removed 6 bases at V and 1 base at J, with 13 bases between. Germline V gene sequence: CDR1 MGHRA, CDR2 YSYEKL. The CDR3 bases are TGCGCCAGCAGTGAAGCAGGGTTTTCCTACGAGCAGTACTTC. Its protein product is CASSEAGFSYEQYF.

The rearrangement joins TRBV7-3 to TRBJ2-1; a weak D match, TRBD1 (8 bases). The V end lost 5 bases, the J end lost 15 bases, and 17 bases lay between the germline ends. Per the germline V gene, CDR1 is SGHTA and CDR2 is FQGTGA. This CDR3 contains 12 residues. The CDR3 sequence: CASSGAGQVAFF. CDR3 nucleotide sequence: TGTGCCAGCAGCGGAGCGGGACAGGTAGCGTTCTTC. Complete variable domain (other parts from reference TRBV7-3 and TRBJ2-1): GAGVSQTPSNKVTEKGKYVELRCDPISGHTALYWYRQSLGQGPEFLIYFQGTGAADDSGLPNDRFFAVRPEGSVSTLKIQRTERGDSAVYLCASSGAGQVAFFGPGTRLTVL.

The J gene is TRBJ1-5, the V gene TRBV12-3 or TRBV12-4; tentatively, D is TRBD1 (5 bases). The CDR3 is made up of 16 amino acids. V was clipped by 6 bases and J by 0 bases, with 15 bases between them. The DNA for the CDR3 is TGTGCCAGCAGCCTCGACAGTCCCTATAGCAATCAGCCCCAGCATTTT. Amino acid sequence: CASSLDSPYSNQPQHF.

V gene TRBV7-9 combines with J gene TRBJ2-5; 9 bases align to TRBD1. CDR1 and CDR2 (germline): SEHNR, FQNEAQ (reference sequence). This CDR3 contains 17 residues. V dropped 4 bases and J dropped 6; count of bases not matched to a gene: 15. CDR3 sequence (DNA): TGTGCCAGCAGCTCAACAATTACCACAGGGGGCTGGAAGACCCAGTACTTC. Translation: CASSSTITTGGWKTQYF.

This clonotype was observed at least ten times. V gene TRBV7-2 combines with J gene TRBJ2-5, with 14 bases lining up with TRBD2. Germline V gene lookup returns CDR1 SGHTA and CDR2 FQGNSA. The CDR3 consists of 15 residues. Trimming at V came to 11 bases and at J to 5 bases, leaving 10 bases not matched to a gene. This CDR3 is CAGGLAGARQETQYF. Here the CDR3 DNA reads TGTGCCGGGGGACTAGCGGGGGCCCGACAGGAGACCCAGTACTTC.

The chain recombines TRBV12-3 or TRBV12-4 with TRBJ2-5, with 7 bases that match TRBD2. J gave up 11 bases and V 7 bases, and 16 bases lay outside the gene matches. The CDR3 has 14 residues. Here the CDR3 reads CASKENGGGNEQYF. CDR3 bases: TGTGCCAGCAAAGAAAATGGGGGGGGTAATGAGCAGTACTTC.

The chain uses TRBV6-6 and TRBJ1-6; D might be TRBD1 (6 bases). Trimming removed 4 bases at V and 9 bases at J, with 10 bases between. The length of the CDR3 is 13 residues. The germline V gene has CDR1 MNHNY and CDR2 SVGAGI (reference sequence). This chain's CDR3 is CASSSGARSPLHF. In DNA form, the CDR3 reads TGTGCCAGCAGTTCGGGGGCGCGTTCACCCCTCCACTTT.

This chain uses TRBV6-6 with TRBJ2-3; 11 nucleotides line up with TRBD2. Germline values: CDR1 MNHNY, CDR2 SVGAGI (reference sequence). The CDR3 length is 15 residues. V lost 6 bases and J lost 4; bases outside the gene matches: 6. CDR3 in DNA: TGTGCCAGCAGGGGGACTAGCGGAAGCGCAGATACGCAGTATTTT. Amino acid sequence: CASRGTSGSADTQYF.

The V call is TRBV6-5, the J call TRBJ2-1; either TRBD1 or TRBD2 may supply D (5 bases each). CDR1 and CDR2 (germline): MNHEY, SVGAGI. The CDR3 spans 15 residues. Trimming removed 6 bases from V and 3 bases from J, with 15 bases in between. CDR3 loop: CASSLRDGGYNEQFF. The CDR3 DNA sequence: TGTGCCAGCAGCCTCCGGGACGGAGGCTACAATGAGCAGTTCTTC.

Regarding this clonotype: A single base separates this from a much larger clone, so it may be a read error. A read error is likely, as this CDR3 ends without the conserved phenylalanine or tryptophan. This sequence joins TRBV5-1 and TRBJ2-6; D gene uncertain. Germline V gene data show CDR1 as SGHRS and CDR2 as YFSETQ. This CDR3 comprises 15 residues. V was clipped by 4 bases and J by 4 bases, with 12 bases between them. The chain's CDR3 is CASSSQGKGANVLTS. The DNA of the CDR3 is TGCGCCAGCAGCAGCCAAGGGAAAGGGGCCAACGTCCTGACTTCC.